These 18 T cell receptor beta chains came from one sample sequenced in a study of blood T cell repertoires in COVID-19. The data were produced by immunoSEQ multiplex PCR, yet TCRdb's version contains in-frame clones alone and is incomplete. This table has some 310,000 clones, roughly nine tenths appearing once. Sample: PBMCs or T cells enriched from blood (not recorded which). The receptors originated from a woman aged 25-40 years who had recovered from COVID-19.

V and J are TRBV7-3 and TRBJ2-5; TRBD1 might be the D (7 bases). The germline V gene has CDR1 SGHTA and CDR2 FQGTGA. V lost 8 bases to trimming and J lost 9 bases, with 34 bases between them. This CDR3 has 18 amino acids. The CDR3 sequence: CASARIGRGAGPYGAQYF. The CDR3 nucleotides are TGTGCCAGCGCTAGGATAGGCAGGGGGGCCGGGCCCTATGGGGCCCAGTACTTC.

This chain links TRBV4-1 with TRBJ2-7, with no clear D. V was clipped by 4 bases and J by 5 bases, with 12 bases between them. The CDR3 contains 13 residues. The germline V gene encodes CDR1 MGHRA and CDR2 YSYEKL. CDR3 region: CASSPLPPDEQYF. As DNA, the CDR3 is TGCGCCAGCAGCCCGCTACCGCCGGACGAGCAGTACTTC.

A note on this clone: The same CDR3 is also encoded by other DNA sequences in this sample. The chain links TRBV25-1 to TRBJ2-6; D gene uncertain. V was shortened by 7 bases and J by 4 bases, with 8 bases between the two germline ends. This CDR3 spans 13 amino acids. Germline V gene sequence: CDR1 MGHDK, CDR2 SYGVNS. CDR3: CASTRSGANVLTF. CDR3 coding DNA: TGTGCCAGCACTCGTTCCGGGGCCAACGTCCTGACTTTC.

The chain is built from TRBV11-2 and TRBJ1-1; possible D gene TRBD1, 6 bases. Trimming stripped 1 base from V and 0 bases from J, with 9 bases between. Germline V gene sequence: CDR1 SGHAT, CDR2 FQNNGV. CDR3 size: 15 residues. Here the CDR3 reads CASSLAGQLNTEAFF. For the CDR3, the DNA is TGTGCCAGCAGCTTAGCCGGACAGTTGAACACTGAAGCTTTCTTT. The entire variable domain, with the rest obtained from reference TRBV11-2 and TRBJ1-1, is as follows: EAGVAQSPRYKIIEKRQSVAFWCNPISGHATLYWYQQILGQGPKLLIQFQNNGVVDDSQLPKDRFSAERLKGVDSTLKIQPAKLEDSAVYLCASSLAGQLNTEAFFGQGTRLTVV.

This clone was seen only once. The V and J genes are TRBV27 and TRBJ2-3; 9 nucleotides agree with TRBD1. CDR3 length equals 16 residues. Trimming removed 3 bases from V and 2 bases from J; junction bases left unmatched: 6. CDR1 MNHEY and CDR2 SMNVEV come from the germline V gene (reference sequence). CDR3 DNA: TGTGCCAGCAGTTTGGGCGGGACAGGGATCACAGATACGCAGTATTTT. Translating gives CASSLGGTGITDTQYF.

The rearrangement links TRBV19 to TRBJ1-1; D uncertain. The CDR3 totals 14 residues. Trimming left V 3 bases short and J 1 base short, with 9 bases between. Germline CDR1 LNHDA, CDR2 SQIVND (reference sequence). The CDR3 loop reads CASSMVPENTEAFF. The CDR3 nucleotides read TGTGCCAGTAGTATGGTCCCAGAGAACACTGAAGCTTTCTTT.

The chain combines TRBV13 with TRBJ1-1, with TRBD1 identical over 7 bases. V shed 5 bases and J 4 bases; nucleotides not matched to a gene: 7. Germline V gives CDR1 PRHDT, CDR2 FYEKMQ (reference sequence). This CDR3 region has 14 residues. The CDR3 coding sequence is TGTGCCAGCAGCACGAGGGGGCCTCGCACTGAAGCTTTCTTT. Protein sequence: CASSTRGPRTEAFF.

Turning to this clone: This specimen includes other DNA sequences encoding the same CDR3. The rearrangement uses TRBV5-1 and TRBJ2-7; TRBD1 matches 7 bases. The CDR3 length is 14 residues. Germline-derived CDR1 and CDR2 are SGHRS and YFSETQ. The V and J ends lost 4 bases and 3 bases, in that order; junction bases with no gene match: 7. The CDR3 coding sequence is TGCGCCAGCAGCGTTGGGACAGATAGCTACGAGCAGTACTTC. Translated: CASSVGTDSYEQYF.

This clone showed up just a few times. This rearrangement joins TRBV24-1 to TRBJ2-1, with 13 bases aligning to TRBD2. With V trimmed by 4 bases and J by 9 bases, 5 bases remained unmatched. Per the germline V gene, CDR1 is KGHDR and CDR2 is SFDVKD. The CDR3 spans 15 residues. CDR3 in DNA: TGTGCCACCAGTGACCTACTAGCGGGAGGGACTGAGCAGTTCTTC. It specifies CATSDLLAGGTEQFF.

CDR3 coding DNA: TGTGCCAGCAGCCTTAGGGGGACGGGGGGGTCGGAGACCCAGTACTTC. Translation gives CASSLRGTGGSETQYF. V usage is TRBV3-1 (or the pseudogene TRBV3-2) and J usage is TRBJ2-5, with TRBD2 matching over 8 bases. V dropped 4 bases and J dropped 5; count of bases not matched to a gene: 12. Germline V CDR1 and CDR2: LGHDT, YNNKEL (reference sequence). This CDR3 is built from 16 residues.

The chain employs TRBV11-3 and TRBJ1-2, with 7 bases matching TRBD1. CDR3 size: 17 residues. V lost 4 bases, J lost 7 bases, and 18 bases stayed unmatched. CDR1 and CDR2 (germline): SGHNT, YENEEA. CDR3 nucleotide sequence: TGTGCCAGCAGCTCCTCGGACAGGAGAGGGCTAACTTTTGGCTACACCTTC. Residues: CASSSSDRRGLTFGYTF. Combining the CDR3 with reference TRBV11-3 and TRBJ1-2 gives the whole variable domain EAGVVQSPRYKIIEKKQPVAFWCNPISGHNTLYWYLQNLGQGPELLIRYENEEAVDDSQLPKDRFSAERLKGVDSTLKIQPAELGDSAVYLCASSSSDRRGLTFGYTFGSGTRLTVV.

The V call is TRBV5-1, the J call TRBJ2-7; 7 bases line up with TRBD1. Germline V lookup: CDR1 SGHRS, CDR2 YFSETQ. V dropped 2 bases and J dropped 1; count of bases not matched to a gene: 6. This CDR3 has 15 residues. For the CDR3, the DNA is TGCGCCAGCAGCTTCTCGACAGGGACATCCTACGAGCAGTACTTC. Translation: CASSFSTGTSYEQYF.

V gene TRBV4-1 combines with J gene TRBJ2-7; possible D gene TRBD1, 6 bases. CDR3 length equals 17 residues. Germline V lookup: CDR1 MGHRA, CDR2 YSYEKL. V was pared by 0 bases and J by 8 bases, with 23 bases between. The CDR3 nucleotides read TGCGCCAGCAGCCAAGAGGGGGTGTTCAGGCTTCGGGACAAGCAGTACTTC. This encodes CASSQEGVFRLRDKQYF.

The rearrangement links TRBV3-1 (or the pseudogene TRBV3-2) to TRBJ1-2; a weak D match, TRBD1 (5 bases). The CDR3 consists of 14 residues. V lost 4 bases and J lost 0, with 9 bases in between. The germline V gene encodes CDR1 LGHDT and CDR2 YNNKEL (reference sequence). CDR3 protein: CASSPTDTNYGYTF. CDR3 DNA sequence: TGTGCCAGCAGCCCGACAGACACTAACTATGGCTACACCTTC.

This sequence joins TRBV3-1 (or the pseudogene TRBV3-2) and TRBJ1-5; 11 nucleotides line up with TRBD1. V was clipped by 1 base and J by 6 bases; unmatched bases: 5. Germline CDR1 is LGHDT and CDR2 is YNNKEL (reference sequence). The CDR3 is 16 amino acids. For the CDR3, the DNA is TGTGCCAGCAGCCAAGGGGGGACAGGGGGGAGTCAGCCCCAGCATTTT. Translated, it gives CASSQGGTGGSQPQHF.

This clone was seen just once. This chain joins TRBV3-1 (or the pseudogene TRBV3-2) and TRBJ1-4; D gene uncertain. Looked up from germline, CDR1 is LGHDT and CDR2 is YNNKEL (reference sequence). V lost 6 bases and J 6 bases, leaving 14 bases between the germline ends. CDR3 length: 14 amino acids. The CDR3 DNA reads TGTGCCAGCAGTCCACAGCTGGGAGATGAAAAACTGTTTTTT. Its protein is CASSPQLGDEKLFF.

This chain links TRBV12-3 or TRBV12-4 with TRBJ1-6; no firm D call. This CDR3 comprises 13 residues. Trimming removed 5 bases from V and 12 bases from J, with 14 bases in between. CDR3 region: CASSPRAREPLHF. The CDR3 DNA reads as TGTGCCAGCAGTCCCCGGGCTCGGGAACCCCTCCACTTT.

The DNA of the CDR3 is TGTGCCAGCTCAGGAACCGACAGGGCCACTGAAGCTTTCTTT. The encoded protein is CASSGTDRATEAFF. This chain links TRBV18 with TRBJ1-1; 7 nucleotides align to TRBD1. CDR1 and CDR2 from the germline V gene are KGHSH and LQKENI. The CDR3 has 14 amino acids. Trimming cost V 5 bases and J 4 bases; bases outside gene matches: 7. Complete variable domain (other parts from reference TRBV18 and TRBJ1-1): NAGVMQNPRHLVRRRGQEARLRCSPMKGHSHVYWYRQLPEEGLKFMVYLQKENIIDESGMPKERFSAEFPKEGPSILRIQQVVRGDSAAYFCASSGTDRATEAFFGQGTRLTVV.